This T cell receptor (beta chain) was sequenced during a study of T-cell memory formation after mild COVID-19. Germline CDR1 is SNHLY and CDR2 is FYNNEI. V gave up 2 bases and J gave up 4 bases; unmatched junction bases: 3. The CDR3 is 14 amino acids. TCRdb independently ran MiXCR on the 5' RACE reads; one entry per CDR3 protein. This table has hundreds of thousands of distinct CDR3 sequences, less than 25% appearing once. This rearrangement joins TRBV2 to TRBJ2-3; 7 bases fit TRBD1. The sequencing input was PBMCs or a T cell subset sorted from them (not recorded which). This TCR came from an adult woman who had mild COVID-19 (a few samples of this study predate the infection). Cell type and time point are not known. DNA for the CDR3: TGTGCCAGCAGTGAAACAGGGGTGGCAGATACGCAGTATTTT. Encoded protein: CASSETGVADTQYF.